The clone carrying this T cell receptor beta chain was counted many times. Its antigen is still unknown. The sample belongs to a study of CD8 T cells in ankylosing spondylitis. Study-wide results and caveats: From matched ankylosing spondylitis synovial fluid, disease-linked clones were reportedly recovered at significantly enriched levels.

Each CDR3 protein gets one entry after TCRdb re-called the 5' RACE reads with MiXCR. The table records 25,000 to 35,000 distinct CDR3 sequences, nearly 5.5% of them present only once. The TCR was taken from a female donor with ankylosing spondylitis or in good health (not recorded which). Source material: blood, either unsorted or a sorted T cell fraction (not recorded which).

The DNA for the CDR3 is TGTGCCAGCAGCGTAGGCGCAGGGAGTGGTCAGCCCCAGCATTTT. Protein sequence: CASSVGAGSGQPQHF. The rearrangement uses TRBV9 and TRBJ1-5; tentative D call: TRBD1 (5 bases). V was trimmed by 0 bases and J by 6 bases, leaving 13 bases between them. This CDR3 is built from 15 residues. Germline V gene sequence: CDR1 SGDLS, CDR2 YYNGEE.